The clone carrying this T cell receptor (beta chain) showed up just a few times. Antigen specificity is unknown. The record originates from a study of T cell repertoires in cytomegalovirus infection. The wider study: Matching HLA type, along with CMV infection, was indicated by public TCR beta signatures.

The germline gives CDR1 LGHDT, CDR2 YNNKEL (reference sequence). Trimming removed 4 bases from V and 3 bases from J, with 12 bases in between. CDR3 length equals 15 residues. General study findings and limits: Individuals carrying CMV plus the relevant HLA were identified by cumulative frequency of public TCR beta families. Across the ex vivo response, the dominant clonotypes were HLA-C-restricted CMV-specific TCR beta clonotypes.

A single record per CDR3 protein comes from TCRdb applying MiXCR to the reads. The sample consists of a few hundred thousand distinct CDR3 sequences, under 20% of them appearing once. This TCR derives from a human donor in good health (CMV status not recorded). Some clones in this sample may be carry-over from other donors' samples. The chain joins TRBV3-1 to TRBJ1-4; D is perhaps TRBD1 (5 bases). Sequences were obtained from PBMCs. The chain's CDR3 is CASSRLTVSNEKLFF. CDR3 in DNA: TGTGCCAGCAGCCGCCTGACAGTCTCTAATGAAAAACTGTTTTTT. The full variable domain, in which reference TRBV3-1 and TRBJ1-4 provide the parts outside the CDR3, is DTAVSQTPKYLVTQMGNDKSIKCEQNLGHDTMYWYKQDSKKFLKIMFSYNNKELIINETVPNRFSPKSPDKAHLNLHINSLELGDSAVYFCASSRLTVSNEKLFFGSGTQLSVL.